This T cell receptor beta chain originates from a study of T cell responses to AZD1222 COVID-19 vaccine. Study-wide results and caveats: Donors skewed white British and female; clonal diversity was possibly underestimated. Dominant at 160-218 and 743-854, vaccine-associated CD4 TCRs also spanned spike. A reported finding is that nearly half of spike-specific TCRs target unmutated variant regions.

The repertoire was sequenced with immunoSEQ multiplex PCR; TCRdb's copy has only in-frame clones and lacks some. Of some 60,000 clones listed, approximately 89% are singletons. Of note for this clone: Its antigen is unidentified.

V lost 7 bases and J 3 bases, leaving 16 bases between the germline ends. This CDR3 has 15 residues. The germline CDR1 and CDR2 sequences are LNHDA and SQIVND (reference sequence). Pooled together were second doses at about 4 or about 12 weeks. The chain employs TRBV19 and TRBJ1-5; the D is unclear. The sequence was collected from an adult who received the AZD1222 COVID-19 vaccine. The sample was peripheral blood, taken 28 days after the second AZD1222 dose. The CDR3 reads CASMVNYKNNQPQHF. CDR3 bases: TGTGCCAGTATGGTCAATTACAAGAACAATCAGCCCCAGCATTTT.